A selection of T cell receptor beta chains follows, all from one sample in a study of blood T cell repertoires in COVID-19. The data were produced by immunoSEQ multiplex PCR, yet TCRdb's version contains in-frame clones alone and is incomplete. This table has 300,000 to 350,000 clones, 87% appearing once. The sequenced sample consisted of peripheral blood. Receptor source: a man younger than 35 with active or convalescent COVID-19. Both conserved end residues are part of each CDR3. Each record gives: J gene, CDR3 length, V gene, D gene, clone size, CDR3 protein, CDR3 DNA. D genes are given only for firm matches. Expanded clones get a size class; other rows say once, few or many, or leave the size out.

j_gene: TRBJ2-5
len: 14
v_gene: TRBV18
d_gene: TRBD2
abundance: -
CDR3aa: CASSQGLGQETQYF
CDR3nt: TGTGCCAGCTCACAGGGACTAGGCCAAGAGACCCAGTACTTC

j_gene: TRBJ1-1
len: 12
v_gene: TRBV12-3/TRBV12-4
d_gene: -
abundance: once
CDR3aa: CASSFRDTEAFF
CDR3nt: TGTGCCAGCAGTTTCAGGGACACTGAAGCTTTCTTT

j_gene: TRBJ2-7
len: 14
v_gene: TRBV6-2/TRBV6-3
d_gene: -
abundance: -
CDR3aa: CASSYPGQTYEQYF
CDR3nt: TGTGCCAGCAGTTACCCCGGACAGACCTACGAGCAGTACTTC

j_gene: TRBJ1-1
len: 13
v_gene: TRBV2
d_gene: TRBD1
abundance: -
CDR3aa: CASSPTGGPEAFF
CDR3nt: TGTGCCAGCAGTCCTACAGGGGGACCTGAAGCTTTCTTT

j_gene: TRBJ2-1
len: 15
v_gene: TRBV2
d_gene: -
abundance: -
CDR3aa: CASPSSRSGLNEQFF
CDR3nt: TGTGCCAGCCCTAGTAGCCGAAGCGGTCTCAATGAGCAGTTCTTC

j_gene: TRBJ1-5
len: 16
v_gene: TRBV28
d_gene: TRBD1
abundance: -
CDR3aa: CASRTLTGPSNQPQHF
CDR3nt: TGTGCCAGCAGGACCCTGACAGGGCCTAGCAATCAGCCCCAGCATTTT

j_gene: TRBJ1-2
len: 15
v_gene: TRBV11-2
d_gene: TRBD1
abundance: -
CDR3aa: CASSPGQGALYGYTF
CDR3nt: TGTGCCAGCAGCCCTGGACAGGGGGCTTTGTATGGCTACACCTTC

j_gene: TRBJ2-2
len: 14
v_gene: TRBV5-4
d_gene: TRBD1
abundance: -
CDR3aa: CASSMGQITGELFF
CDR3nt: TGTGCCAGCAGCATGGGACAGATCACCGGGGAGCTGTTTTTT

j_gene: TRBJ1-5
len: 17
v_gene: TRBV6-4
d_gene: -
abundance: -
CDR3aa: CASEGERLPGAHRPQHF
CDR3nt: TGTGCCAGCGAAGGCGAGAGGCTCCCGGGAGCTCACCGGCCCCAGCATTTT

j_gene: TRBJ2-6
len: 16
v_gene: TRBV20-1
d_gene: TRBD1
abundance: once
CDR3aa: CSAGGQGAPGANVLTF
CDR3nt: TGCAGTGCTGGTGGACAGGGGGCTCCTGGGGCCAACGTCCTGACTTTC

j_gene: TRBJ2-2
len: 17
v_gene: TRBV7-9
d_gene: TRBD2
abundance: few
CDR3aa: CASSFGLAGVNAGELFF
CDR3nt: TGTGCCAGCAGCTTCGGACTAGCGGGAGTGAATGCCGGGGAGCTGTTTTTT

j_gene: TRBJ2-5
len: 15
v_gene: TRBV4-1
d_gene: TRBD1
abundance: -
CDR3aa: CASSQPGTAQETQYF
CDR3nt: TGCGCCAGCAGCCAACCAGGGACAGCCCAAGAGACCCAGTACTTC

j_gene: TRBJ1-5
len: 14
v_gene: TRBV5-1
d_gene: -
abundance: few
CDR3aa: CASSFTGDGQPQHF
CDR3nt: TGCGCCAGCAGCTTTACAGGAGATGGTCAGCCCCAGCATTTT

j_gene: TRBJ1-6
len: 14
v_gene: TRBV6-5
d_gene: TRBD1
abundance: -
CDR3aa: CASSYIDRGTPLHF
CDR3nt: TGTGCCAGCAGTTATATCGACAGGGGTACACCCCTCCACTTT

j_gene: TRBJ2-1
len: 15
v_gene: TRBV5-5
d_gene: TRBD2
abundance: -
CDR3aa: CASSLVLSPSGEQFF
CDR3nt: TGTGCCAGCAGCTTGGTTCTAAGTCCTAGCGGTGAGCAGTTCTTC

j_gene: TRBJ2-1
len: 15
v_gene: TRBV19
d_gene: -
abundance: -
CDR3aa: CASSILGFSYNEQFF
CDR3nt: TGTGCCAGTAGTATTCTCGGTTTTTCCTACAATGAGCAGTTCTTC

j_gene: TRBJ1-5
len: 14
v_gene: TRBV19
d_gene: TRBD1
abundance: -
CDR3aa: CASARTGRREPQHF
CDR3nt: TGTGCCAGCGCCAGGACAGGACGAAGAGAGCCCCAGCATTTT

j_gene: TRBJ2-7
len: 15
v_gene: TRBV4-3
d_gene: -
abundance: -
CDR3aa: CASSQDRLSSYEQYF
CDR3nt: TGCGCCAGCAGCCAAGATAGACTAAGCTCCTACGAGCAGTACTTC

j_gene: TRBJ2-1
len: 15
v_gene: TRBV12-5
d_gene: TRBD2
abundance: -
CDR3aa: CASGLGGGRGEEQFF
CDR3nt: TGTGCTAGTGGTTTGGGCGGCGGGAGAGGTGAGGAGCAGTTCTTC

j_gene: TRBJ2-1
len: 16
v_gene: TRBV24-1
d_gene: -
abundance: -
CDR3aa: CATSDGGGEVGIRQFF
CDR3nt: TGTGCCACCAGTGATGGAGGGGGCGAGGTCGGGATAAGGCAGTTCTTC

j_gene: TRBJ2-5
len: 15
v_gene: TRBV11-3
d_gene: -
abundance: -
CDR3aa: CASSSGSGQQETQYF
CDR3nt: TGTGCCAGCAGCTCTGGATCCGGACAGCAAGAGACCCAGTACTTC

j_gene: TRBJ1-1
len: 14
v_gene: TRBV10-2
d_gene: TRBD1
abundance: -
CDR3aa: CASSGTGARTEAFF
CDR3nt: TGCGCCAGCAGTGGAACAGGGGCAAGGACTGAAGCTTTCTTT

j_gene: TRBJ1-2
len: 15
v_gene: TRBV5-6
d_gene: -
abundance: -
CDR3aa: CASSLYIAGEYGYTF
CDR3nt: TGTGCCAGCAGCTTATATATCGCAGGGGAGTATGGCTACACCTTC

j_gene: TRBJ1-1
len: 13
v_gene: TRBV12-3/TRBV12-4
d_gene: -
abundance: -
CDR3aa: CASSFNPGTEAFF
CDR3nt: TGTGCCAGCAGTTTTAATCCCGGCACTGAAGCTTTCTTT

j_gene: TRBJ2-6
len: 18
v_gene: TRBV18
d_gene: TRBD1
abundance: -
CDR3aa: CASSPRDRSISGANVLTF
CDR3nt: TGTGCCAGCTCACCACGGGACAGGTCCATCTCTGGGGCCAACGTCCTGACTTTC

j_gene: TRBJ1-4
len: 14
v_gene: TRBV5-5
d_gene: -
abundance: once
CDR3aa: CASSQQGGDEKLFF
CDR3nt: TGTGCCAGCAGCCAACAAGGAGGGGATGAAAAACTGTTTTTT

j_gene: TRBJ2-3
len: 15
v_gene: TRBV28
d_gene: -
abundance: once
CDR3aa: CASLPPGLSPDTQYF
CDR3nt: TGTGCCAGCCTCCCCCCGGGACTTAGCCCAGATACGCAGTATTTT

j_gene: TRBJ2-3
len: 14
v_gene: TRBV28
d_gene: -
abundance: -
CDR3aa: CASSQDSYTDTQYF
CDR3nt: TGTGCCAGCAGCCAGGACAGCTACACAGATACGCAGTATTTT

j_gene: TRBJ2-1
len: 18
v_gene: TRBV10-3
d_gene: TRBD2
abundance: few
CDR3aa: CAISEPQTLAGGLSEQFF
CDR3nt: TGTGCCATCAGTGAGCCCCAAACCCTAGCGGGAGGGCTAAGTGAGCAGTTCTTC